This T cell receptor beta chain was obtained from a study of blood T cell repertoires in COVID-19. Sequencing used immunoSEQ multiplex PCR; TCRdb keeps in-frame clones, though not all of them. The table has about 300,000 clones, around 85% seen once. A COVID-19 case had been met by exposed participants during the 2 weeks before study entry. This clone has just a few counts. This receptor was taken from a woman under 40 who had been exposed to COVID-19. The material sequenced was PBMCs or T cells enriched from blood (not recorded which).

The CDR3 sequence: CASRRTGDEQYF. The DNA for the CDR3 is TGTGCCAGCAGAAGGACAGGGGACGAGCAGTACTTC. J is TRBJ2-7 and V is TRBV12-3 or TRBV12-4; 9 positions agree with TRBD1. The V and J ends lost 6 bases and 5 bases, in that order; junction bases with no gene match: 2. This CDR3 has 12 residues.